Listed below are T cell receptor beta chains from one sample, sequenced in a study of T cell responses to AZD1222 COVID-19 vaccine. TCRdb keeps only in-frame clones here, not all; method: immunoSEQ multiplex PCR. In the table there are over 65,000 clones, more than 75% of which are singletons. Sequencing was performed on peripheral blood, taken on day 0 of AZD1222 vaccination. These receptor sequences come from an adult in good health. Each CDR3 is given with its conserved first and last residue. Fields, in order: J gene, clone size, D gene, V gene, CDR3 protein, CDR3 DNA. D genes are given only for firm matches. A clone size is listed for some rows: how often the clone was seen (once, few, many), or a class if it is expanded.

TRBJ2-7 NA TRBD2 TRBV18 CASSGSGSHEQYF TGTGCCAGCTCAGGTAGCGGGAGCCACGAGCAGTACTTC
TRBJ2-3 once NA TRBV5-4 CASSQGWMTGTDTQYF TGTGCCAGCAGCCAGGGGTGGATGACAGGCACAGATACGCAGTATTTT
TRBJ2-7 NA NA TRBV7-8 CASSPDRYEQYF TGTGCCAGCAGCCCGGACCGCTACGAGCAGTACTTC
TRBJ1-4 NA NA TRBV5-1 CASSLEGKEKLFF TGCGCCAGCAGCTTGGAGGGAAAGGAAAAACTGTTTTTT
TRBJ2-7 NA NA TRBV1 CTSSQPSSGEQYF TGCACCAGCAGCCAACCTAGTTCAGGCGAGCAGTACTTC
TRBJ2-4 NA NA TRBV30 CAWSVVLGAKNIQYF TGTGCCTGGAGTGTAGTTTTGGGGGCCAAAAACATTCAGTACTTC
TRBJ2-5 NA TRBD2 TRBV5-1 CASTSSGSLETQYF TGCGCCAGCACTTCTAGCGGGAGTCTGGAGACCCAGTACTTC
TRBJ2-7 NA NA TRBV5-6 CASSFGTFYEQYF TGTGCCAGCAGTTTCGGGACTTTTTACGAGCAGTACTTC
TRBJ2-3 NA TRBD2 TRBV3-1/TRBV3-2 CASSHTGAGGPSQKSQYF TGTGCCAGCAGCCACACCGGGGCGGGAGGACCTTCGCAGAAATCTCAGTATTTT
TRBJ1-6 NA NA TRBV5-6 CASSLNNSPLHF TGTGCCAGCAGCCTAAATAATTCACCCCTCCACTTT
TRBJ2-2 NA NA TRBV7-9 CASSLEQAHTGELFF TGTGCCAGCAGCTTAGAACAGGCCCACACCGGGGAGCTGTTTTTT
TRBJ2-7 NA TRBD2 TRBV28 CASSSGTSSAYEQYF TGTGCCAGCAGTTCAGGGACTAGCTCCGCCTACGAGCAGTACTTC
TRBJ2-2 NA TRBD2 TRBV5-4 CASSSLAGDTGELFF TGTGCCAGCAGCTCATTAGCGGGGGACACCGGGGAGCTGTTTTTT
TRBJ1-2 few TRBD1 TRBV28 CASSLGGIRTGNYGYTF TGTGCCAGCAGTTTGGGGGGGATACGGACAGGGAACTATGGCTACACCTTC
TRBJ2-1 few TRBD2 TRBV2 CATRPGLALNEQFF TGTGCCACAAGACCGGGACTAGCGCTCAATGAGCAGTTCTTC
TRBJ2-7 NA NA TRBV28 CASSFIGPPYEQYF TGTGCCAGCAGTTTTATCGGACCCCCCTACGAGCAGTACTTC
TRBJ1-4 NA TRBD1 TRBV28 CASSLPWDRILFF TGTGCCAGCAGTTTGCCCTGGGACAGGATACTGTTTTTT
TRBJ2-7 NA NA TRBV30 CAWGRQGEQYF TGTGCCTGGGGGAGGCAGGGGGAGCAGTACTTC